This TCR beta chain derives from a study of blood T cell repertoires in COVID-19. This clone appeared a single time. This table comes from immunoSEQ multiplex PCR, and its TCRdb copy is limited to in-frame clones, with some not included. This sample has some 220,000 clones; 70% to 90% occur once, and the top ten carry 12%. The CDR3 runs 14 residues. Per the germline V gene, CDR1 is SGDLS and CDR2 is YYNGEE. After removal of 3 bases from V and 5 bases from J, the junction contained 7 bases not matched to a gene. This TCR was sampled from a woman between 18 and 29 years old who had recovered from COVID-19. The chain has TRBV9 and TRBJ2-5, with 7 bases fitting TRBD1. The sample taken for sequencing was peripheral blood. The CDR3: CASSATGFGETQYF. CDR3 bases: TGTGCCAGCAGCGCGACAGGGTTTGGGGAGACCCAGTACTTC.